A single sample is the source of the 5 T cell receptor beta chains below, sequenced in a study of patients and donors after allogeneic stem cell transplantation. MiXCR was run by TCRdb on the RT-PCR reads, yielding one entry per CDR3 protein. The sample has 900,000 to 1,000,000 distinct CDR3 sequences, roughly 18% seen once. Source material: blood, either unsorted or a sorted T cell fraction (not recorded which). These receptors all come from a human donor who was either an allogeneic HSCT recipient or a stem cell or donor lymphocyte infusion donor (not recorded which). It is not recorded whose cells these are; they may come from a transplant donor.

This clonotype has more than one count but fewer than ten. The CDR3 DNA reads as TGTGCCAGCAGCTACCAAGGATCTGGAAACACCATATATTTT. Amino acids: CASSYQGSGNTIYF. The chain recombines TRBV6-2 or TRBV6-3 with TRBJ1-3, with D unclear. CDR1 MNHEY and CDR2 SVGEGT come from the germline V gene. Trimming cost V 6 bases and J 1 base, with 10 bases left between them. This CDR3 comprises 14 residues.

This clonotype was seen a handful of times. The gene calls are TRBV6-2 or TRBV6-3 and TRBJ2-1; TRBD2 agrees at 7 bases. The V and J ends lost 5 bases and 1 base, in that order; junction bases with no gene match: 8. The length of the CDR3 is 16 residues. Germline CDR1 and CDR2: MNHEY and SVGEGT. The CDR3 is CASSPFGGNSYNEQFF. The CDR3 nucleotides read TGTGCCAGCAGTCCATTCGGGGGGAATTCCTACAATGAGCAGTTCTTC.

This chain joins TRBV12-3 or TRBV12-4 and TRBJ1-1, with D perhaps TRBD1 (5 bases). V lost 4 bases and J lost 1, with 10 bases in between. The CDR3 is 14 residues long. The DNA for the CDR3 is TGTGCCAGCAGTTACGGGGCTTCGAACACTGAAGCTTTCTTT. Residues: CASSYGASNTEAFF.

Written as DNA, the CDR3 is TGTGCCACCAGCAGGGCAACCGGGACAATTTTCACCGGGGAGCTGTTTTTT. This gives the protein CATSRATGTIFTGELFF. The gene calls are TRBV15 and TRBJ2-2, with D possibly TRBD1 on 6 matching bases. CDR1 and CDR2 (germline): LNHNV, YYDKDF (reference sequence). The CDR3 consists of 17 residues. The V gene lost 3 bases and the J gene lost 4 bases, with 18 bases spanning the gap.

At least ten counts were recorded for this clonotype. The V gene is TRBV12-3 or TRBV12-4, the J gene TRBJ2-1; TRBD1 agrees at 9 bases. There are 15 residues in the CDR3. V shed 5 bases, J shed 5 bases, and the junction held 7 bases outside the gene matches. The CDR3 loop reads CASSTRTGDNNEQFF. The CDR3 bases are TGTGCCAGCAGTACGAGGACAGGGGACAACAATGAGCAGTTCTTC.